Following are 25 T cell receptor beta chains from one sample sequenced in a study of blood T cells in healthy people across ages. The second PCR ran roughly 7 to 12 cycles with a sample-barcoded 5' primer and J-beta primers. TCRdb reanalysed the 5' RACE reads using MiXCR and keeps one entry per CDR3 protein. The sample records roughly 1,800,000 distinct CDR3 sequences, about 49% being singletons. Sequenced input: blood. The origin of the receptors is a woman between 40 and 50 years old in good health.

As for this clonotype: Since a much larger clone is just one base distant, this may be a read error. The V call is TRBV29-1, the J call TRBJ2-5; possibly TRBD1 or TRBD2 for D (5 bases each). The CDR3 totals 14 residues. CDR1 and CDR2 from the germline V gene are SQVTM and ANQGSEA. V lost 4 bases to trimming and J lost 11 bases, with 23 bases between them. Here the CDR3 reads CSVVGSPGTNEQYF. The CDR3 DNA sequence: TGCAGCGTTGTCGGGTCCCCCGGGACGAATGAGCAGTACTTC. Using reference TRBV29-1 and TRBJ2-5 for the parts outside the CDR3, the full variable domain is SAVISQKPSRDICQRGTSLTIQCQVDSQVTMMFWYRQQPGQSLTLIATANQGSEATYESGFVIDKFPISRPNLTFSTLTVSNMSPEDSSIYLCSVVGSPGTNEQYFGPGTRLLVL.

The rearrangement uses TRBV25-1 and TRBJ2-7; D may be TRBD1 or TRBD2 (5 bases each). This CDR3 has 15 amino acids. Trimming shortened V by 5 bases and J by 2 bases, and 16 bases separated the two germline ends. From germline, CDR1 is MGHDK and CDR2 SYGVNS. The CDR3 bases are TGTGCCAGCAGTCATACCGGGACCGCTACCTACGAGCAGTACTTC. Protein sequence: CASSHTGTATYEQYF.

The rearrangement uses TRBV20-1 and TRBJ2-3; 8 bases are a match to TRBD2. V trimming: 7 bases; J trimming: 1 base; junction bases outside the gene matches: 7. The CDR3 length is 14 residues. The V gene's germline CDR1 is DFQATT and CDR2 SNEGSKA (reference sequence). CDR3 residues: CSVRRRGGTDTQYF. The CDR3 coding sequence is TGCAGTGTTAGGAGGCGGGGGGGCACAGATACGCAGTATTTT.

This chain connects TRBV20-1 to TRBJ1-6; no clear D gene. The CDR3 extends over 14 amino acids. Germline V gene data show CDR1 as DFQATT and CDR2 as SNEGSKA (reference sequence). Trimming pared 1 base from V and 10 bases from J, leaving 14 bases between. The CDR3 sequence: CSARVSVLVSPLHF. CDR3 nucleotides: TGCAGTGCTAGAGTATCAGTTTTGGTATCACCCCTCCACTTT.

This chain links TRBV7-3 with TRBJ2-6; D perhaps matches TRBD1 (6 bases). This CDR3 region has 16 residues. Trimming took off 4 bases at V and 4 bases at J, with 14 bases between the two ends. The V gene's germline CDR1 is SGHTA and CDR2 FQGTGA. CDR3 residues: CASSSAGGGGANVLTF. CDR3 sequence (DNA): TGTGCCAGCAGCTCCGCCGGTGGGGGCGGGGCCAACGTCCTGACTTTC.

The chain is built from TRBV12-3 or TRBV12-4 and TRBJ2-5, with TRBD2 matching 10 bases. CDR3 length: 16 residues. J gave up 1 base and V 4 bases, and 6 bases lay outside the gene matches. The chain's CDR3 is CASSSSGGVFQETQYF. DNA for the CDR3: TGTGCCAGCAGTTCGAGCGGGGGGGTATTCCAAGAGACCCAGTACTTC.

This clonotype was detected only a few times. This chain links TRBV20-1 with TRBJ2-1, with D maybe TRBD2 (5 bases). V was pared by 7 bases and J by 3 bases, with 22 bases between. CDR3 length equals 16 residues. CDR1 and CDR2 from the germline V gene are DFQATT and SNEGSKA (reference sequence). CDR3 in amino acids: CSVREPVNRDYNEQFF. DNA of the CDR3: TGCAGTGTTCGAGAACCGGTAAACCGGGACTACAATGAGCAGTTCTTC.

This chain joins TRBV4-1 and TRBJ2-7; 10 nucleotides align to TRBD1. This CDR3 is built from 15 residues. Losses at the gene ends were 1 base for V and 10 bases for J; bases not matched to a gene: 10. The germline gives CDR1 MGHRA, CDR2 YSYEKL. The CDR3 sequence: CASSQGQGAREIQYF. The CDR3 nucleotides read TGCGCCAGCAGCCAAGGACAGGGGGCACGAGAGATCCAGTACTTC.

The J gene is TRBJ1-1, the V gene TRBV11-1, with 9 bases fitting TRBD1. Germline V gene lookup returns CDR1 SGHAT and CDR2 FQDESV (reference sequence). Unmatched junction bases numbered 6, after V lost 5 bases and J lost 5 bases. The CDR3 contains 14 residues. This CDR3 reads CASSGQGRGTEAFF. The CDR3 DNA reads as TGTGCCAGCAGCGGACAGGGGCGCGGGACTGAAGCTTTCTTT.

DNA of the CDR3: TGTGCCAGCAGCCCTCCAAAGAGCTCCTATAATTCACCCCTCCACTTT. It is translated as CASSPPKSSYNSPLHF. V is TRBV4-2 and J is TRBJ1-6; no clear D gene. The length of the CDR3 is 16 residues. Deletions cut 4 bases from V and 0 bases from J, with 10 bases between. CDR1 and CDR2 from the germline V gene are LGHNA and YNFKEQ.

This CDR3 reads CASSLSSPGGVGYGYTF. CDR3 sequence (DNA): TGTGCCAGCAGCTTATCTTCACCCGGGGGGGTCGGCTATGGCTACACCTTC. The chain uses TRBV7-9 and TRBJ1-2; D may be TRBD1 (5 bases). The V end lost 2 bases, the J end lost 4 bases, and 20 bases lay between the germline ends. Germline V gene data show CDR1 as SEHNR and CDR2 as FQNEAQ (reference sequence). CDR3 size: 17 residues.

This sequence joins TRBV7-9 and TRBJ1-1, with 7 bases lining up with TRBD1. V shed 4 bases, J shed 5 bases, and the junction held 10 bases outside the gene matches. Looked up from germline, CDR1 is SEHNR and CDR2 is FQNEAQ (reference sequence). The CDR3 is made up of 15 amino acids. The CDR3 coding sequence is TGTGCCAGCAGCTCGTGGGACAGTATAAAGACTGAAGCTTTCTTT. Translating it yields CASSSWDSIKTEAFF.

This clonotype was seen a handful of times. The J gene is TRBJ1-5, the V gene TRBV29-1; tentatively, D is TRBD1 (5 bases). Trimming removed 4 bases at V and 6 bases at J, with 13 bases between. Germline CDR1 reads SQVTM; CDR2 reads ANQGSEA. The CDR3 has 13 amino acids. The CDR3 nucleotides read TGCAGCGTTGCTGGGACGGTCGGTCAGCCCCAGCATTTT. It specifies CSVAGTVGQPQHF.

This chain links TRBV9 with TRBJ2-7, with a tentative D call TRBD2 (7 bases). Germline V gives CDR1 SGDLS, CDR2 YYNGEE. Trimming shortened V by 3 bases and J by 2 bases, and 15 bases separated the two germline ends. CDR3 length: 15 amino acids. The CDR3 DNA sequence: TGTGCCAGCAGCGGGGGCGGGGGCCCTACCTACGAGCAGTACTTC. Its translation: CASSGGGGPTYEQYF.

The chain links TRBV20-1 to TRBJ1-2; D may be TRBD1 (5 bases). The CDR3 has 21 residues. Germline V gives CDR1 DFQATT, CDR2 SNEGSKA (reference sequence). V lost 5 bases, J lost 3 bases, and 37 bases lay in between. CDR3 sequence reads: CSAGPPLGVKGWPARHYGYTF. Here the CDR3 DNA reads TGCAGTGCTGGACCCCCTCTGGGCGTCAAGGGGTGGCCGGCAAGGCACTATGGCTACACCTTC.

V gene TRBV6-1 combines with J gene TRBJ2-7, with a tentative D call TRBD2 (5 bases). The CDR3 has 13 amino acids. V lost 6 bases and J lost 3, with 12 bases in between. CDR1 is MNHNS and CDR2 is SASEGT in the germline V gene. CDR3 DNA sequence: TGTGCCAGCAGGAGGGCCGGGGTCTACGAGCAGTACTTC. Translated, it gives CASRRAGVYEQYF.

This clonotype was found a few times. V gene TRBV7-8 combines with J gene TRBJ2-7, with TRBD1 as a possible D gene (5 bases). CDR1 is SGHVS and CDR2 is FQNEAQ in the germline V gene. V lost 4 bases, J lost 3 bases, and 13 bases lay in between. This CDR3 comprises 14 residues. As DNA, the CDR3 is TGTGCCAGCAGCTCAGGTCCAGGGAACTACGAGCAGTACTTC. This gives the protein CASSSGPGNYEQYF.

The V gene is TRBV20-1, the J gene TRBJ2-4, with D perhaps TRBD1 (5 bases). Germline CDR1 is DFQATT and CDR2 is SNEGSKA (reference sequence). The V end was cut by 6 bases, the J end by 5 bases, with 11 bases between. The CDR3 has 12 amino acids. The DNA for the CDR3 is TGCAGTGCGCCCAGGGTAGAAAACATTCAGTACTTC. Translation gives CSAPRVENIQYF.

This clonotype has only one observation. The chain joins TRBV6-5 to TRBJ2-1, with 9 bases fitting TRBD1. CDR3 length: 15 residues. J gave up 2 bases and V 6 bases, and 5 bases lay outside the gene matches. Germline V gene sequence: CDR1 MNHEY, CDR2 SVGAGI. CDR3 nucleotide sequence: TGTGCCAGCAGGACGACAGGGGGGGCCTACAATGAGCAGTTCTTC. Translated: CASRTTGGAYNEQFF.

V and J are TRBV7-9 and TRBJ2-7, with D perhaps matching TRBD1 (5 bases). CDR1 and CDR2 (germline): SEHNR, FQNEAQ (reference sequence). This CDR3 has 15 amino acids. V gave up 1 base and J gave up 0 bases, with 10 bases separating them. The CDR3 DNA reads TGTGCCAGCAGCTTAGAGGGGATAAGCTCCTACGAGCAGTACTTC. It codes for CASSLEGISSYEQYF. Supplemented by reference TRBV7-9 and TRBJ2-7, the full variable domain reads DTGVSQNPRHKITKRGQNVTFRCDPISEHNRLYWYRQTLGQGPEFLTYFQNEAQLEKSRLLSDRFSAERPKGSFSTLEIQRTEQGDSAMYLCASSLEGISSYEQYFGPGTRLTVT.

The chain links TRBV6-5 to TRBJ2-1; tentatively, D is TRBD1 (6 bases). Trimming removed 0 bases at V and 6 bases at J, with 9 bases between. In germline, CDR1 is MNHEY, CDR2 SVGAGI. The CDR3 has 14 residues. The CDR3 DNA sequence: TGTGCCAGCAGTTACTCGCGGACAGCCAATGAGCAGTTCTTC. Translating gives CASSYSRTANEQFF.

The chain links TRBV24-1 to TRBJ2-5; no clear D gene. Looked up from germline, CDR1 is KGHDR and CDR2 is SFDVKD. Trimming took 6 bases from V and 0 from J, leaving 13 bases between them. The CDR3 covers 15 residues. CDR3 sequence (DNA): TGTGCCACCAGTTACGGCCGGCAGAACCAAGAGACCCAGTACTTC. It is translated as CATSYGRQNQETQYF.

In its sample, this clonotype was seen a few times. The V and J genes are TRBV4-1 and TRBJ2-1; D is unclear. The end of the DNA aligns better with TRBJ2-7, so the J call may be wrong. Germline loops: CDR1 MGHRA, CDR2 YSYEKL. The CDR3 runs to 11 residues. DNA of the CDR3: TGCGCCAGCAGCCAACACAATGAGCAGTACTTC. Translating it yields CASSQHNEQYF.

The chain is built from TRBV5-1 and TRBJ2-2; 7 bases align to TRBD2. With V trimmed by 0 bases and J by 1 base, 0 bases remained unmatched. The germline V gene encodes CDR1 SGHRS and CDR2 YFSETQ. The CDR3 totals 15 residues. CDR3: CASSLASGNTGELFF. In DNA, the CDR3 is TGCGCCAGCAGCTTGGCTAGCGGGAACACCGGGGAGCTGTTTTTT. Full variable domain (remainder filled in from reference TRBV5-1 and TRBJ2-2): KAGVTQTPRYLIKTRGQQVTLSCSPISGHRSVSWYQQTPGQGLQFLFEYFSETQRNKGNFPGRFSGRQFSNSRSEMNVSTLELGDSALYLCASSLASGNTGELFFGEGSRLTVL.

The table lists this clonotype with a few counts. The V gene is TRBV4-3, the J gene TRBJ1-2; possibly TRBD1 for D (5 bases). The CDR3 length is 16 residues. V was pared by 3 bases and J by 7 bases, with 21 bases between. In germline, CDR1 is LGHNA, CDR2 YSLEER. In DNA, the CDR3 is TGCGCCAGCAGCCAGACGGATATTGGGGGGTGGGCTGGCTACACCTTC. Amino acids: CASSQTDIGGWAGYTF.